The source of this T cell receptor (beta chain) is a study of cytomegalovirus exposure and HLA in healthy donors. Study background: Within the Caucasian-associated ancestry cluster were roughly 79% of the approximately 400 genotyped donors.

It was with 60 Vbeta and 13 Jbeta primers that the PCR ran. Produced via immunoSEQ multiplex PCR; TCRdb's table is partial and in-frame only. The profile shows more than 65,000 clones, over 70% of them singletons. Findings of the study overall: According to an earlier analysis, most TCR beta V segments yielded productive rearrangements about 87% or about 30% of the time. Researchers reported in a later analysis that a missense DCLRE1C variant was tied to TCR beta V- and J-gene trimming.

CDR1 is SGDLS and CDR2 is YYNGEE in the germline V gene. The CDR3 length is 14 residues. J lost 8 bases, V lost 4 bases, and 6 bases had no gene match. This clone was observed a few times. What it binds is unknown. This chain links TRBV9 with TRBJ1-4; TRBD1 matches at 9 bases. The TCR originated in a middle-aged man in good health and CMV-seronegative. The sequenced material came from PBMCs. The CDR3 sequence is CASSLRDRVEKLFF. The CDR3 DNA sequence: TGTGCCAGCAGCCTTCGGGACAGGGTCGAAAAACTGTTTTTT.